This T cell receptor beta chain was found in a study of shared clonotypes between healthy human individuals. Whole-study context: Three CD4 naive, three CD4 memory, two CD8 naive and one CD8 memory plate were used per donor.

Study-wide results and limits: In having few donors, the study represented limited genetic and exposure-history diversity.

Into CD45RA+ naive and CD45RA-negative memory subsets, the CD4+ cells were split. For this clone: Its antigen is unidentified.

Generated by immunoSEQ multiplex PCR, the TCRdb table keeps only in-frame clones and is missing some. The repertoire consists of 2.3 million or so clones, with 90% to 95% occurring once and the leading ten covering about 0.37%. Germline loops: CDR1 MDHEN, CDR2 SYDVKM. The CDR3 loop spans 15 amino acids. Trimming took 5 bases from V and 8 from J; bases not matched to a gene: 10. This receptor was obtained from a man between 18 and 29 years old in good health. Some clones in this sample may be carry-over from other donors' samples. The chain joins TRBV28 to TRBJ1-4, with 8 bases lining up with TRBD1. Sequenced input: naive CD4+ T cells from PBMCs. Indicated subset: CD45RA+ positively selected. The chain's CDR3 is CASSTRGQGGEKLFF. DNA for the CDR3: TGTGCCAGCAGTACCCGAGGACAGGGTGGCGAAAAACTGTTTTTT.